The entry that follows covers one T cell receptor (beta chain) sequence. The source of the sample is a study of neoadjuvant nivolumab and ipilimumab in lung cancer. With 4 bases removed from V and 1 base from J, the gap between germline ends came to 13 bases. CDR1 is SGDLS, CDR2 YYNGEE, per germline. The CDR3 sequence is 15 residues long. Profiling relied on immunoSEQ multiplex PCR, and the TCRdb table lists in-frame clones only, not all of them. The data show fewer than 20,000 clones, under 80% seen once. The specimen comprised tumor tissue, sampled after neoadjuvant nivolumab, alone or with ipilimumab, at or shortly before surgery. The TCR originated in an adult with non-small cell lung cancer. The rearrangement links TRBV9 to TRBJ2-3; the D is unclear. The CDR3 coding sequence is TGTGCCAGCAGCCCCCAATCGGTGCGCACAGATACGCAGTATTTT. This gives the protein CASSPQSVRTDTQYF.